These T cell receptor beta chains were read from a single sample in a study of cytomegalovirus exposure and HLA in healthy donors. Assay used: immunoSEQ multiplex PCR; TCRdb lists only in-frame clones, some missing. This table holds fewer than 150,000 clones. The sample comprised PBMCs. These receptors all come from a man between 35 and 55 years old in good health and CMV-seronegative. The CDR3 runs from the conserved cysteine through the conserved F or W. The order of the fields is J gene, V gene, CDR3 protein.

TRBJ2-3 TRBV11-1 CASSPKGALAGDTQYF
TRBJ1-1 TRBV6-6 CASSMDRVREAFF
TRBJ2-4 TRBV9 CASSVVGGGDIQYF
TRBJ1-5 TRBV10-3 CAISDPGGTSNRPQHF
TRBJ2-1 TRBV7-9 CASSPGSYNEQFF
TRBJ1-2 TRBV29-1 CSVSPGQGMDGYTF
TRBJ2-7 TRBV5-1 CASSVDRGRGEQYF
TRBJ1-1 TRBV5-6 CASSLDQGEAFF
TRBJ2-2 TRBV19 CASRPRGRGRITGELFF
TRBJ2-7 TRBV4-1 CASSPGPDRGSREQYF
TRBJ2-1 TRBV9 CASSPSGPGGNEQFF
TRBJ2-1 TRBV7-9 CASSLPQFGEQFF
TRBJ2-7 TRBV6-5 CASSTKTGGRYEQYF
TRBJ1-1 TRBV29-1 CSATAGGYTEAFF
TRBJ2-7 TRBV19 CASRPQGRRGEQYF
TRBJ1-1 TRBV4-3 CASSRGENTEAFF
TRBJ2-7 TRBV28 CASSVLSQGTYEQYF
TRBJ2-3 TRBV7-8 CASSSLPNIAGGLGTDTQYF
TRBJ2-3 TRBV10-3 CAISEGQIATDTQYF
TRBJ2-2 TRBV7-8 CASSFSLGSGAQNTGELFF
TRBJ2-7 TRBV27 CASSLYIDSSYEQYF
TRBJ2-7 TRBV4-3 CASSQAGGHYEQYF